These 8 T cell receptor beta chains originate from one sample sequenced in a study of cytomegalovirus exposure and HLA in healthy donors. The assay was immunoSEQ multiplex PCR, and TCRdb's table has in-frame clones only and misses some. Here the sample spans approximately 140,000 clones, 86% being singletons. The sequenced material came from PBMCs. The receptors derive from a man between 18 and 29 years old in good health and CMV-seronegative.

This chain links TRBV5-1 with TRBJ2-7; TRBD1 agrees at 9 bases. The V gene end was trimmed by 4 bases and the J gene end by 2 bases; junction bases not matched to a gene: 10. The CDR3 length is 16 residues. Germline CDR1 is SGHRS and CDR2 is YFSETQ. CDR3 residues: CASSPPGQGRTYEQYF. The CDR3 region has the DNA TGCGCCAGCAGCCCACCGGGACAGGGCCGTACCTACGAGCAGTACTTC.

This chain joins TRBV7-8 and TRBJ1-2; D possibly corresponds to TRBD1 (5 bases). The CDR3 loop spans 15 amino acids. Germline V CDR1 and CDR2: SGHVS, FQNEAQ. With 5 bases removed from V and 0 bases from J, the gap between germline ends came to 13 bases. As DNA, the CDR3 is TGTGCCAGCAGCACCCGGACACCCTCTAACTATGGCTACACCTTC. Amino acid sequence: CASSTRTPSNYGYTF.

The rearrangement links TRBV27 to TRBJ1-1; 9 nucleotides agree with TRBD1. Germline CDR1 MNHEY, CDR2 SMNVEV (reference sequence). This CDR3 is built from 14 residues. V lost 5 bases and J lost 7; bases outside the gene matches: 8. CDR3 nucleotides: TGTGCCAGCAGTGAACCCGGGACAGGGTATGAAGCTTTCTTT. Its protein is CASSEPGTGYEAFF.

The chain recombines TRBV13 with TRBJ2-4, with a possible D match to TRBD1 (7 bases). Deletions cut 5 bases from V and 11 bases from J, with 19 bases between. CDR1 is PRHDT and CDR2 is FYEKMQ in the germline V gene (reference sequence). The CDR3 is made up of 14 amino acids. For the CDR3, the DNA is TGTGCCAGCAGCCCCCGGGGGCGGGACAGAGTTCAGTACTTC. It yields the protein CASSPRGRDRVQYF.

The chain couples TRBV19 to TRBJ1-1; 8 bases agree with TRBD1. J was trimmed by 8 bases and V by 1 base; bases with no gene match: 9. The germline V gene has CDR1 LNHDA and CDR2 SQIVND (reference sequence). The length of the CDR3 is 15 residues. CDR3 amino acids: CASSIVETGALEAFF. CDR3 DNA sequence: TGTGCCAGTAGTATAGTAGAGACAGGGGCTCTGGAAGCTTTCTTT. The full variable domain, rest sourced from reference TRBV19 and TRBJ1-1, is DGGITQSPKYLFRKEGQNVTLSCEQNLNHDAMYWYRQDPGQGLRLIYYSQIVNDFQKGDIAEGYSVSREKKESFPLTVTSAQKNPTAFYLCASSIVETGALEAFFGQGTRLTVV.

The chain employs TRBV10-3 and TRBJ2-7; 7 bases agree with TRBD2. The trim removed 0 bases at V and 1 base at J, leaving 3 bases unmatched. The CDR3 sequence is 15 residues long. The germline gives CDR1 ENHRY, CDR2 SYGVKD. The CDR3 region is CAISESFGRSYEQYF. The DNA for the CDR3 is TGTGCCATCAGTGAGTCCTTCGGGAGGTCCTACGAGCAGTACTTC.

The chain has TRBV5-1 and TRBJ2-7; maybe TRBD1 (6 bases). With 1 base removed from V and 6 bases from J, the gap between germline ends came to 14 bases. Germline CDR1 reads SGHRS; CDR2 reads YFSETQ. The CDR3 contains 14 residues. The CDR3 DNA sequence: TGCGCCAGCAGCTTGTCACAGGGCGGTTTCGAGCAGTACTTC. The encoded protein is CASSLSQGGFEQYF.

This sequence joins TRBV6-5 and TRBJ2-1; TRBD2 matches at 10 bases. V was pared by 5 bases and J by 3 bases, with 4 bases of the junction left unmatched. The germline CDR1 and CDR2 sequences are MNHEY and SVGAGI. The length of the CDR3 is 15 residues. This CDR3 is CASSRTSGNYNEQFF. The DNA of the CDR3 is TGTGCCAGCAGTCGCACTAGCGGGAACTACAATGAGCAGTTCTTC.